This T cell receptor beta chain emerged from a study of CD8 T cells in ankylosing spondylitis. General study points: Previously reported in reactive arthritis synovial fluid and blood were some of the motif variants. Significantly higher representation of disease-linked clones was reported for matched ankylosing spondylitis synovial fluid. Ankylosing spondylitis blood seemed to carry a telltale TCR beta motif made of about 8 highly homologous variants. Relatively scarce in peripheral blood, disease-linked clones were CD8+.

The length of the CDR3 is 13 residues. With 5 bases removed from V and 1 base from J, the gap between germline ends came to 9 bases. CDR1 and CDR2 (germline): SQVTM, ANQGSEA. The authors made TCR beta libraries by quantitative 5'-RACE with molecular barcodes. TCRdb reprocessed the 5' RACE reads with MiXCR, giving one entry per CDR3 protein. The sample includes roughly 700,000 distinct CDR3 sequences, over 15% of them seen just once. This clonotype was picked up a small number of times. Antigen unknown. The sequence derives from a male donor with ankylosing spondylitis. Sequencing used blood, either unsorted or a sorted T cell fraction (not recorded which). This chain uses TRBV29-1 with TRBJ2-1; perhaps D is TRBD1 or TRBD2 (5 bases each). The CDR3: CSVSWGSYNEQFF. In nucleotides, the CDR3 is TGCAGCGTTAGTTGGGGGTCCTACAATGAGCAGTTCTTC.